Listed here is a single T cell receptor beta chain. The antigen remains unidentified. Germline loops: CDR1 LNHNV, CDR2 YYDKDF (reference sequence). The V and J ends lost 2 bases and 6 bases, in that order; junction bases with no gene match: 3. CDR3 length equals 14 residues. This sample was included in a study of cytomegalovirus exposure and HLA in healthy donors. The primer mix had 60 Vbeta and 13 Jbeta primers. Produced via immunoSEQ multiplex PCR; TCRdb's table is partial and in-frame only. The table shows around 130,000 clones, with 80% occurring only once. Whole-study findings and limits: Common viral pathogens seemed to be connected with several of the most significant clusters, according to a later analysis. Presence/absence analyses supposed approximately even sequencing depth among donors.

The source of this sequence is a man younger than 40 in good health and CMV-seronegative. The chain uses TRBV15 and TRBJ2-7; the match to TRBD2 covers 11 bases. The sample taken for sequencing was PBMCs. CDR3 nucleotide sequence: TGTGCCACCAGCAGATTTACTAGCGGGAGCGAGCAGTACTTC. This sequence encodes CATSRFTSGSEQYF.